The 10 T cell receptor beta chains below were found in one sample sequenced in a study of OX40 agonist ivuxolimab in advanced cancers. Using immunoSEQ multiplex PCR, the repertoire was profiled, and TCRdb retains in-frame clones only, with some absent. The data show roughly 76,000 clones, around 87% seen once. Specimen: CD4+ or CD8+ T cells sorted from blood, collected in a trial of the OX40 agonist ivuxolimab. The receptors shown here come from an adult with an advanced solid tumor such as melanoma, head and neck, liver or kidney cancer.

The chain carries TRBV18 and TRBJ2-3; D is unresolved. CDR1 is KGHSH, CDR2 LQKENI, per germline. The V and J ends lost 3 bases and 0 bases respectively, with 7 bases between them. The CDR3 runs 14 residues. CDR3 bases: TGTGCCAGCTCACCCGGCAGTAGCACAGATACGCAGTATTTT. Protein: CASSPGSSTDTQYF. The variable domain in full, completed from reference TRBV18 and TRBJ2-3, reads NAGVMQNPRHLVRRRGQEARLRCSPMKGHSHVYWYRQLPEEGLKFMVYLQKENIIDESGMPKERFSAEFPKEGPSILRIQQVVRGDSAAYFCASSPGSSTDTQYFGPGTRLTVL.

The genes are TRBV11-1 and TRBJ2-1; possible D gene TRBD2, 6 bases. The CDR3 is 15 amino acids. Trimming took 5 bases from V and 3 from J, leaving 14 bases between them. Per germline, CDR1 SGHAT and CDR2 FQDESV (reference sequence). The CDR3 here is CASSRVVADYNEQFF. CDR3 nucleotide sequence: TGTGCCAGCAGCCGAGTGGTAGCGGACTACAATGAGCAGTTCTTC.

The rearrangement uses TRBV9 and TRBJ2-5; D might be TRBD2 (6 bases). This CDR3 is 15 amino acids long. V shed 0 bases and J shed 5 bases, with 14 bases lying between them. Germline CDR1 is SGDLS and CDR2 is YYNGEE. The CDR3, as DNA: TGTGCCAGCAGCGTAGCTGGAGGGTGGTCGGAGACCCAGTACTTC. Protein: CASSVAGGWSETQYF.

The CDR3 DNA reads as TGCGCCAGCAGCCAAGAAATGGACAGGCGGCCTACCTACGAGCAGTACTTC. Its protein product is CASSQEMDRRPTYEQYF. The chain carries TRBV4-1 and TRBJ2-7, with 7 bases matching TRBD1. After removal of 0 bases from V and 2 bases from J, the junction contained 10 bases not matched to a gene. Germline V gene data show CDR1 as MGHRA and CDR2 as YSYEKL. The CDR3 contains 17 residues.

The chain joins TRBV18 to TRBJ2-2, with 7 bases identical to TRBD2. Germline loops: CDR1 KGHSH, CDR2 LQKENI. The CDR3 runs to 16 residues. With V trimmed by 3 bases and J by 5 bases, 9 bases remained unmatched. The CDR3 sequence is CASSPLVAGETGELFF. DNA of the CDR3: TGTGCCAGCTCACCCCTCGTGGCGGGGGAAACCGGGGAGCTGTTTTTT.

The chain is built from TRBV29-1 and TRBJ2-2, with D perhaps TRBD1 (6 bases). V lost 4 bases to trimming and J lost 4 bases, with 13 bases between them. This CDR3 contains 14 residues. CDR1 and CDR2 (germline): SQVTM, ANQGSEA. In DNA, the CDR3 is TGCAGCGTTGCGAGGACAGCCGGCACCGGGGAGCTGTTTTTT. Residues: CSVARTAGTGELFF.

Only a few counts were recorded for this clone. The V gene is TRBV5-4, the J gene TRBJ1-4; the D is unclear. The CDR3 contains 14 residues. Germline CDR1 is SGHNT and CDR2 is YYREEE (reference sequence). V was clipped by 0 bases and J by 10 bases, with 13 bases between them. The CDR3 sequence is CASSLASPPRKLFF. CDR3 bases: TGTGCCAGCAGCTTGGCGTCACCGCCAAGAAAACTGTTTTTT.

The V and J genes are TRBV2 and TRBJ1-4, with D tentatively TRBD1 (5 bases). Trimming took 6 bases from V and 7 from J, leaving 15 bases between them. CDR3 length: 14 amino acids. Germline V CDR1 and CDR2: SNHLY, FYNNEI. The CDR3 nucleotides are TGTGCCAGCAGACCGCAGGGTGTCGGTGAAAAACTGTTTTTT. Protein: CASRPQGVGEKLFF.

J is TRBJ1-4 and V is TRBV25-1; TRBD1 is a possible D gene (5 bases). Germline values: CDR1 MGHDK, CDR2 SYGVNS. The germline V and J ends were trimmed by 3 bases and 8 bases, with 19 bases remaining between them. This CDR3 contains 16 residues. CDR3: CASSDSVWGNLEKLFF. CDR3 DNA sequence: TGTGCCAGCAGTGACTCTGTATGGGGGAACCTAGAAAAACTGTTTTTT. Full variable domain (outside the CDR3, taken from reference TRBV25-1 and TRBJ1-4): EADIYQTPRYLVIGTGKKITLECSQTMGHDKMYWYQQDPGMELHLIHYSYGVNSTEKGDLSSESTVSRIRTEHFPLTLESARPSHTSQYLCASSDSVWGNLEKLFFGSGTQLSVL.

The chain uses TRBV6-5 and TRBJ2-7, with TRBD1 identical over 9 bases. The CDR3 has 16 amino acids. Losses at the gene ends were 4 bases for V and 3 bases for J; bases not matched to a gene: 10. Germline V gene lookup returns CDR1 MNHEY and CDR2 SVGAGI. The CDR3 loop is CASSSHGTGYHYEQYF. Here the CDR3 DNA reads TGTGCCAGCAGTTCCCACGGGACAGGGTATCACTACGAGCAGTACTTC.